These 32 T cell receptor beta chains were sequenced from one sample in a study of T cells expressing NK-cell markers. TCRdb re-called the 5' RACE reads, yielding one record per CDR3 amino acid sequence without DNA. The repertoire table contains 400,000 to 550,000 distinct CDR3 sequences. Sample: blood T cells: a sorted CD56 or NKG2C T cell subset, CD4+ or CD8+ T cells, or bulk PBMC T cells (not recorded which). The receptors here all came from a woman between 18 and 70 years old in good health.

The J gene is TRBJ1-2, the V gene TRBV7-2. This CDR3 is 12 amino acids long. Germline V gene sequence: CDR1 SGHTA, CDR2 FQGNSA. CDR3 amino acids: CASSFDIIGYTF.

The rearrangement uses TRBV6-2 or TRBV6-3 and TRBJ2-2; TCRdb's assignment of TRBD1 cannot be checked, as there is no DNA. CDR1 and CDR2 from the germline V gene are MNHEY and SVGEGT. This CDR3 has 14 amino acids. The CDR3 loop is CASSWTGRTGELFF.

This rearrangement joins TRBV20-1 to TRBJ1-5; TCRdb names TRBD1, which stays unverified in the absence of DNA. The CDR3 loop spans 16 amino acids. Germline V gene sequence: CDR1 DFQATT, CDR2 SNEGSKA (reference sequence). The CDR3 loop reads CSALLGQGQLNQPQHF.

This chain joins TRBV6-1 and TRBJ2-2; TCRdb names TRBD1, which stays unverified in the absence of DNA. Germline CDR1 is MNHNS and CDR2 is SASEGT. This CDR3 region has 15 residues. The CDR3 here is CASSVQTGPTGELFF.

The J gene is TRBJ1-4, the V gene TRBV6-5. The CDR3 runs to 16 residues. Germline values: CDR1 MNHEY, CDR2 SVGAGI. The CDR3 loop reads CASSFVIGEGNEKLFF.

The rearrangement joins TRBV6-2 or TRBV6-3 to TRBJ1-1; TCRdb designates TRBD1, a call that cannot be tested without DNA. The CDR3 loop spans 14 amino acids. The V gene's germline CDR1 is MNHEY and CDR2 SVGEGT. The CDR3 sequence is CASRDGGMNTEAFF.

The J gene is TRBJ1-4, the V gene TRBV12-3 or TRBV12-4; TCRdb names TRBD1, which stays unverified in the absence of DNA. This CDR3 is built from 16 residues. CDR3: CASSPDPTGRNEKLFF.

This chain joins TRBV12-3 or TRBV12-4 and TRBJ2-1; TCRdb outputs TRBD1, but without DNA this stays unchecked. The length of the CDR3 is 15 residues. CDR3 protein: CASSLGGRRAGEQFF.

V is TRBV7-2 and J is TRBJ2-3; TCRdb names TRBD1, which stays unverified in the absence of DNA. CDR1 SGHTA and CDR2 FQGNSA come from the germline V gene. This CDR3 contains 17 residues. The CDR3 protein is CASSLPSGTPSTDTQYF. Using reference TRBV7-2 and TRBJ2-3 for the parts outside the CDR3, the full variable domain is GAGVSQSPSNKVTEKGKDVELRCDPISGHTALYWYRQSLGQGLEFLIYFQGNSAPDKSGLPSDRFSAERTGGSVSTLTIQRTQQEDSAVYLCASSLPSGTPSTDTQYFGPGTRLTVL.

V gene TRBV20-1 combines with J gene TRBJ1-2; TCRdb indicates TRBD1, and absent DNA this call remains unverified. The germline V gene encodes CDR1 DFQATT and CDR2 SNEGSKA (reference sequence). This CDR3 is built from 14 residues. The CDR3 sequence is CSARDWGGDYGYTF.

The rearrangement joins TRBV20-1 to TRBJ2-3; the D call from TCRdb, TRBD1, cannot be confirmed without DNA. The CDR3 sequence is 15 residues long. CDR1 is DFQATT, CDR2 SNEGSKA, per germline (reference sequence). CDR3: CSARDGGGGTDTQYF.

The chain uses TRBV3-1 and TRBJ1-2. Per germline, CDR1 LGHDT and CDR2 YNNKEL (reference sequence). This CDR3 comprises 13 residues. CDR3 amino acids: CASSALDGGGYTF. Full variable domain (outside the CDR3, taken from reference TRBV3-1 and TRBJ1-2): DTAVSQTPKYLVTQMGNDKSIKCEQNLGHDTMYWYKQDSKKFLKIMFSYNNKELIINETVPNRFSPKSPDKAHLNLHINSLELGDSAVYFCASSALDGGGYTFGSGTRLTVV.

This rearrangement joins TRBV4-3 to TRBJ2-1; TCRdb indicates TRBD2, and absent DNA this call remains unverified. The CDR3 has 17 amino acids. CDR1 is LGHNA, CDR2 YSLEER, per germline. This CDR3 reads CASSQEGPGLNYNEQFF.

The rearrangement links TRBV14 to TRBJ2-5; the D call of TRBD2 rests on TCRdb alone, since no DNA is present to check it. The CDR3 has 13 residues. Germline V lookup: CDR1 SGHDN, CDR2 FVKESK. This CDR3 is CASSPRTSATQYF.

This chain joins TRBV3-1 and TRBJ2-3; the TCRdb call, TRBD2, lacks DNA for checking. The CDR3 runs 21 residues. Germline-derived CDR1 and CDR2 are LGHDT and YNNKEL (reference sequence). The CDR3 region is CASSQVPQVAGGDISTDTQYF.

The chain is built from TRBV5-1 and TRBJ1-1; TCRdb lists TRBD1, though no DNA is available to test this call. The germline V gene encodes CDR1 SGHRS and CDR2 YFSETQ. This CDR3 has 16 amino acids. The CDR3 sequence is CASSSGTGGIYTEAFF.

The chain is built from TRBV15 and TRBJ2-7. This CDR3 region has 13 residues. Germline V gives CDR1 LNHNV, CDR2 YYDKDF (reference sequence). CDR3 loop: CATSRAFSYEQYF.

The chain employs TRBV5-1 and TRBJ1-2; TCRdb calls TRBD1, which cannot be checked without DNA. Germline loops: CDR1 SGHRS, CDR2 YFSETQ. The CDR3 is made up of 15 amino acids. CDR3 in amino acids: CASSKTLQGSGGYTF.

The V and J genes are TRBV27 and TRBJ2-7. In germline, CDR1 is MNHEY, CDR2 SMNVEV (reference sequence). CDR3 length equals 16 residues. This CDR3 is CASSLASLQGSYEQYF.

The V and J genes are TRBV11-2 and TRBJ2-3; the D call from TCRdb, TRBD1, cannot be confirmed without DNA. Germline V lookup: CDR1 SGHAT, CDR2 FQNNGV. The CDR3 length is 19 residues. The CDR3 sequence is CASSFERGAVFTSTDTQYF.

V gene TRBV6-1 combines with J gene TRBJ2-1. Germline CDR1 MNHNS, CDR2 SASEGT. This CDR3 contains 17 residues. The CDR3 here is CASRESRGSHSYNEQFF.

The chain combines TRBV5-1 with TRBJ1-4; the D call from TCRdb, TRBD1, cannot be confirmed without DNA. Germline V lookup: CDR1 SGHRS, CDR2 YFSETQ. The CDR3 sequence is 15 residues long. CDR3: CASSLGRGDGEKLFF.

The J gene is TRBJ1-1, the V gene TRBV2; the TCRdb call, TRBD1, lacks DNA for checking. There are 14 residues in the CDR3. The germline CDR1 and CDR2 sequences are SNHLY and FYNNEI. CDR3 protein: CASSDRGGNTEAFF. The whole variable domain, remainder taken from reference TRBV2 and TRBJ1-1, is EPEVTQTPSHQVTQMGQEVILRCVPISNHLYFYWYRQILGQKVEFLVSFYNNEISEKSEIFDDQFSVERPDGSNFTLKIRSTKLEDSAMYFCASSDRGGNTEAFFGQGTRLTVV.

The J gene is TRBJ1-2, the V gene TRBV11-2; the D gene TCRdb calls, TRBD1, cannot be checked with no DNA. Germline-derived CDR1 and CDR2 are SGHAT and FQNNGV. This CDR3 has 14 amino acids. CDR3 region: CASSLVRTTSGYTF.

This rearrangement joins TRBV13 to TRBJ2-5; the TRBD2 assignment by TCRdb is unverifiable without DNA. Germline V gene lookup returns CDR1 PRHDT and CDR2 FYEKMQ (reference sequence). This CDR3 comprises 16 residues. CDR3 loop: CASSKRLAGDQETQYF.

The rearrangement joins TRBV6-1 to TRBJ1-4; the D call from TCRdb, TRBD1, cannot be confirmed without DNA. CDR3 length equals 15 residues. Germline values: CDR1 MNHNS, CDR2 SASEGT. CDR3 in amino acids: CASRTTGGTNEKLFF.

The genes are TRBV7-2 and TRBJ2-1; with no DNA, the TCRdb D assignment of TRBD1 cannot be verified. The CDR3 has 14 residues. Germline CDR1 SGHTA, CDR2 FQGNSA. CDR3 loop: CASSARGPPDEQFF.

The chain couples TRBV6-1 to TRBJ2-3; TCRdb lists TRBD2, though no DNA is available to test this call. Germline V gene sequence: CDR1 MNHNS, CDR2 SASEGT. The CDR3 has 17 residues. CDR3 protein: CASIARWASGGPDTQYF.

This chain connects TRBV30 to TRBJ1-6; absent DNA, TCRdb's TRBD1 call cannot be checked. CDR3 length equals 17 residues. Germline assignment: CDR1 GTSNPN and CDR2 SVGIG (reference sequence). The CDR3 loop is CAWSFSTGTANNSPLHF.

This chain uses TRBV11-2 with TRBJ2-2. Germline V lookup: CDR1 SGHAT, CDR2 FQNNGV. The CDR3 contains 13 residues. The CDR3 region is CASSLDRTGELFF.

This sequence joins TRBV12-3 or TRBV12-4 and TRBJ1-1; TCRdb's D gene call, TRBD1, goes unchecked for lack of DNA. There are 14 residues in the CDR3. The CDR3 loop is CASSLVTGGTEAFF.

CDR3 loop: CASSFGGGSYNEQFF. The chain links TRBV5-4 to TRBJ2-1; with no DNA, the TCRdb D assignment of TRBD1 cannot be verified. The CDR3 is made up of 15 amino acids. Germline V lookup: CDR1 SGHNT, CDR2 YYREEE (reference sequence).